The clone carrying this T cell receptor (beta chain) was detected a few times. Its target is unknown. The CDR3 sequence is 14 residues long. Germline assignment: CDR1 SQVTM and CDR2 ANQGSEA. From the RT-PCR reads, TCRdb called clonotypes with MiXCR, one entry per CDR3 protein. The sample shows about 780,000 distinct CDR3 sequences, about 18% of them seen only once. This sample is part of a study of response to subunit inactivated influenza vaccine. Study-wide points: Authors suggested that a seasonal influenza vaccination recruits few new T cells each time.

This sequence originates from a man aged 50-60 years who received an inactivated influenza vaccine. The sample was PBMCs from blood, taken around 5 days after vaccination. V gene TRBV29-1 combines with J gene TRBJ2-7; 12 bases match TRBD1. CDR3 DNA: TGCAACGGCGGGACAGGGGGCGAGACCTACGAGCAGTACTTC. Protein: CNGGTGGETYEQYF.